The 30 T cell receptor beta chains listed next were all sequenced from one sample in a study of multiple sclerosis patients with progressive multifocal leukoencephalopathy. Time point of the sample: roughly 13 months of natalizumab therapy. The repertoire was sequenced with immunoSEQ multiplex PCR; TCRdb's copy has only in-frame clones and lacks some. Of approximately 30,000 clones in the sample, almost 90% were seen once. The sequenced sample was PBMCs, obtained from a patient treated with natalizumab. These receptors were obtained from a human donor with multiple sclerosis.

J is TRBJ2-5 and V is TRBV9, with no clear D. With the DNA end fitting TRBJ2-7 better, the J assignment may be wrong. CDR3 length equals 14 residues. The germline CDR1 and CDR2 sequences are SGDLS and YYNGEE. The CDR3 region has the DNA TGTGCCAGCAGCGTAGGGGCAGGCTCCTACGAGCAGTACTTC. Translated: CASSVGAGSYEQYF.

This clone appeared a single time. The V call is TRBV15, the J call TRBJ1-2, with 7 bases identical to TRBD1. The CDR3 sequence is 15 residues long. Germline V CDR1 and CDR2: LNHNV, YYDKDF (reference sequence). Trimming took 3 bases from V and 4 from J; bases not matched to a gene: 8. The CDR3 sequence is CATSRWTGRSYGYTF. For the CDR3, the DNA is TGTGCCACCAGCAGGTGGACAGGACGAAGCTATGGCTACACCTTC.

The chain combines TRBV30 with TRBJ1-5; the D gene is possibly TRBD1 (5 bases). Germline CDR1 and CDR2: GTSNPN and SVGIG (reference sequence). The V end lost 0 bases, the J end lost 1 base, and 13 bases lay between the germline ends. The CDR3 totals 16 residues. This chain's CDR3 is CAWSVRADRSNQPQHF. The CDR3 nucleotides read TGTGCCTGGAGTGTAAGGGCCGACAGAAGCAATCAGCCCCAGCATTTT.

V and J are TRBV4-1 and TRBJ1-4; D is undetermined. There are 14 residues in the CDR3. Per germline, CDR1 MGHRA and CDR2 YSYEKL. V was clipped by 6 bases and J by 4 bases, with 12 bases between them. This chain's CDR3 is CASSREMGNEKLFF. For the CDR3, the DNA is TGCGCCAGCAGTCGGGAGATGGGTAATGAAAAACTGTTTTTT.

This rearrangement joins TRBV11-2 to TRBJ2-1; 7 bases map to TRBD2. Germline CDR1 reads SGHAT; CDR2 reads FQNNGV. With V trimmed by 0 bases and J by 4 bases, 3 bases remained unmatched. The CDR3 has 15 residues. Here the CDR3 DNA reads TGTGCCAGCAGCTTAGATGGACTAGGGTACAATGAGCAGTTCTTC. This codes for CASSLDGLGYNEQFF.

The chain uses TRBV4-3 and TRBJ2-1; 7 positions match TRBD2. CDR3 length equals 14 residues. V was clipped by 0 bases and J by 15 bases; unmatched bases: 11. CDR1 is LGHNA and CDR2 is YSLEER in the germline V gene. CDR3: CASSQEGSGDRRFF. Written as DNA, the CDR3 is TGCGCCAGCAGCCAAGAGGGGAGCGGGGACCGTCGGTTCTTC.

This chain links TRBV11-2 with TRBJ1-1, with a weak D call TRBD1 (5 bases). There are 13 residues in the CDR3. V lost 3 bases, J lost 6 bases, and 11 bases lay in between. Germline CDR1 is SGHAT and CDR2 is FQNNGV. The CDR3 here is CASSFGTRAEAFF. CDR3 DNA sequence: TGTGCCAGCAGCTTTGGGACCCGGGCTGAAGCTTTCTTT. Looking up the rest from reference TRBV11-2 and TRBJ1-1 gives the full variable domain: EAGVAQSPRYKIIEKRQSVAFWCNPISGHATLYWYQQILGQGPKLLIQFQNNGVVDDSQLPKDRFSAERLKGVDSTLKIQPAKLEDSAVYLCASSFGTRAEAFFGQGTRLTVV.

The chain couples TRBV6-5 to TRBJ1-6; D gene ambiguous. Between the trimmed V and J ends, which lost 4 bases and 13 bases, there was a span of 14 bases. Germline CDR1 reads MNHEY; CDR2 reads SVGAGI. The CDR3 extends over 13 amino acids. As DNA, the CDR3 is TGTGCCAGCAGTTCCTCCTCTTTTGTGCCCCTCCACTTT. It specifies CASSSSSFVPLHF.

This chain connects TRBV4-3 to TRBJ2-1, with unresolved D. The CDR3 runs 15 residues. Trimming removed 0 bases from V and 7 bases from J, with 13 bases in between. Germline values: CDR1 LGHNA, CDR2 YSLEER. The CDR3 DNA reads as TGCGCCAGCAGCCAAGAACGGTCCTTGGGGAATGAGCAGTTCTTC. Translation: CASSQERSLGNEQFF.

The rearrangement uses TRBV5-1 and TRBJ2-7; D is perhaps TRBD2 (5 bases). V lost 0 bases and J lost 0, with 7 bases in between. The CDR3 runs to 14 residues. Germline V lookup: CDR1 SGHRS, CDR2 YFSETQ. CDR3 bases: TGCGCCAGCAGCTTGGGGGAGCCCTCCTACGAGCAGTACTTC. Translated: CASSLGEPSYEQYF.

The chain has TRBV6-1 and TRBJ2-6, with D possibly TRBD2 on 6 matching bases. In germline, CDR1 is MNHNS, CDR2 SASEGT. The CDR3 is made up of 15 amino acids. V dropped 6 bases and J dropped 2 bases, with 11 bases sitting between them. Written as DNA, the CDR3 is TGTGCCAGCAGGGGGTGGGAGGCTGGGGCCAACGTCCTGACTTTC. Its translation is CASRGWEAGANVLTF.

The chain joins TRBV5-1 to TRBJ2-7; D gene uncertain. Germline loops: CDR1 SGHRS, CDR2 YFSETQ. The V gene lost 4 bases and the J gene lost 2 bases, with 10 bases spanning the gap. This CDR3 has 13 residues. For the CDR3, the DNA is TGCGCCAGCAGCCTCTCCCAACCCTACGAGCAGTACTTC. Amino acid sequence: CASSLSQPYEQYF.

This clone was seen more than once but under ten times. The chain uses TRBV19 and TRBJ1-1; TRBD1 agrees at 7 bases. Germline V gives CDR1 LNHDA, CDR2 SQIVND (reference sequence). The V segment lost 5 bases and the J segment 10 bases; nucleotides outside the gene matches: 10. The CDR3 runs to 13 residues. CDR3 in DNA: TGTGCCAGTAGTTTCACAGGGGCGCAGGCAGCTTTCTTT. It translates to CASSFTGAQAAFF.

This sequence joins TRBV6-6 and TRBJ2-7; no definite D call. CDR1 is MNHNY and CDR2 is SVGAGI in the germline V gene (reference sequence). Trimming removed 2 bases from V and 2 bases from J, with 13 bases in between. CDR3 length: 15 residues. Here the CDR3 reads CASSYTSGSPYEQYF. CDR3 sequence (DNA): TGTGCCAGCAGTTACACTTCCGGCAGCCCCTACGAGCAGTACTTC.

CDR3 amino acids: CASSRTGGNEKLFF. CDR3 nucleotides: TGTGCCAGTAGTCGAACAGGGGGAAATGAAAAACTGTTTTTT. V gene TRBV19 combines with J gene TRBJ1-4; TRBD1 agrees at 8 bases. This CDR3 is 14 amino acids long. V dropped 5 bases and J dropped 5; count of bases not matched to a gene: 4. The germline V gene has CDR1 LNHDA and CDR2 SQIVND (reference sequence).

The sample holds one count of this clone. V is TRBV27 and J is TRBJ2-7; 11 positions match TRBD1. The CDR3 runs to 15 residues. V shed 5 bases, J shed 3 bases, and the junction held 6 bases outside the gene matches. Germline V lookup: CDR1 MNHEY, CDR2 SMNVEV (reference sequence). In DNA form, the CDR3 reads TGTGCCAGCAGTGGTCCGGGACAGGGGGTCTACGAGCAGTACTTC. It yields the protein CASSGPGQGVYEQYF.

The chain carries TRBV9 and TRBJ1-6, with D maybe TRBD1 (5 bases). The V end lost 3 bases, the J end lost 9 bases, and 19 bases lay between the germline ends. Per the germline V gene, CDR1 is SGDLS and CDR2 is YYNGEE. This CDR3 has 16 residues. The CDR3 protein is CASSGAQSGYGSPLHF. CDR3 nucleotides: TGTGCCAGCAGCGGAGCTCAATCAGGGTATGGTTCACCCCTCCACTTT.

This clone was found once. The J gene is TRBJ1-1, the V gene TRBV29-1; D is uncertain. Germline loops: CDR1 SQVTM, CDR2 ANQGSEA. This CDR3 comprises 14 residues. V lost 0 bases, J lost 2 bases, and 10 bases lay in between. CDR3 DNA: TGCAGCGTTGAAGATCCACAAACCAACACTGAAGCTTTCTTT. Its protein product is CSVEDPQTNTEAFF.

This chain links TRBV11-2 with TRBJ1-1; weak D call: TRBD1 (5 bases). The V end lost 0 bases, the J end lost 5 bases, and 13 bases lay between the germline ends. There are 15 residues in the CDR3. Germline V lookup: CDR1 SGHAT, CDR2 FQNNGV. DNA of the CDR3: TGTGCCAGCAGCTTAGAAGGCCAGGGAGGGACTGAAGCTTTCTTT. It specifies CASSLEGQGGTEAFF.

J is TRBJ2-7 and V is TRBV6-4; D is undetermined. The germline gives CDR1 MRHNA, CDR2 SNTAGT. This CDR3 has 13 residues. The V end lost 2 bases, the J end lost 7 bases, and 12 bases lay between the germline ends. Written as DNA, the CDR3 is TGTGCCAGCAGTGACGGCCCACATAATGAGCAGTACTTC. This gives the protein CASSDGPHNEQYF.

The CDR3 spells CASSRTLPGPRRNQPQHF. The CDR3 DNA reads TGTGCCAGCAGTCGTACCCTACCGGGCCCCAGGCGCAATCAGCCCCAGCATTTT. The chain links TRBV27 to TRBJ1-5; no clear D gene. The CDR3 spans 18 residues. Germline V gene lookup returns CDR1 MNHEY and CDR2 SMNVEV (reference sequence). V gave up 5 bases and J gave up 2 bases, with 22 bases separating them.

Here the CDR3 DNA reads TGTGCCTGGAGTGTCGGGGTTCCGAATTCACCCCTCCACTTT. It is translated as CAWSVGVPNSPLHF. This rearrangement joins TRBV30 to TRBJ1-6; D not certain. The CDR3 has 14 residues. V gave up 0 bases and J gave up 7 bases, with 10 bases separating them. Germline V lookup: CDR1 GTSNPN, CDR2 SVGIG (reference sequence).

The chain uses TRBV7-9 and TRBJ1-4; D is possibly TRBD1 (6 bases). The V gene lost 2 bases and the J gene lost 3 bases, with 10 bases spanning the gap. CDR3 length: 15 amino acids. Germline-derived CDR1 and CDR2 are SEHNR and FQNEAQ (reference sequence). This chain's CDR3 is CASSLMGAANEKLFF. The CDR3 region has the DNA TGTGCCAGCAGCTTAATGGGGGCTGCTAATGAAAAACTGTTTTTT.

As for this clone: The junction does not match germline at one end; this may be a read error. J is TRBJ2-7 and V is TRBV6-1; 7 bases are a match to TRBD1. Germline CDR1 reads MNHNS; CDR2 reads SASEGT. The length of the CDR3 is 11 residues. The CDR3 nucleotides are TGTGCCGGCAGGGGGAACTACGAGCAGTACTTC. It is translated as CAGRGNYEQYF.

The chain links TRBV19 to TRBJ2-3; a weak D match, TRBD1 (6 bases). V lost 5 bases and J lost 2, with 14 bases in between. Germline V gives CDR1 LNHDA, CDR2 SQIVND (reference sequence). The CDR3 runs 15 residues. In DNA form, the CDR3 reads TGTGCCAGTAGTTCTCCTACAGGGACCACAGATACGCAGTATTTT. It is translated as CASSSPTGTTDTQYF.

The J gene is TRBJ1-2, the V gene TRBV2; TRBD1 matches 8 bases. The germline gives CDR1 SNHLY, CDR2 FYNNEI. The CDR3 loop spans 15 amino acids. The junction had 12 bases not matched to a gene; V was cut back by 7 bases and J by 5 bases. The CDR3 is CASTPDRELTYGYTF. For the CDR3, the DNA is TGTGCCAGCACCCCGGACAGGGAATTGACATATGGCTACACCTTC.

The chain combines TRBV6-1 with TRBJ1-4; 8 bases align to TRBD1. Germline-derived CDR1 and CDR2 are MNHNS and SASEGT. Trimming cost V 3 bases and J 7 bases; bases outside gene matches: 7. This CDR3 spans 15 amino acids. CDR3 loop: CASSDGQGRGEKLFF. The CDR3 DNA sequence: TGTGCCAGCAGTGACGGACAGGGACGAGGTGAAAAACTGTTTTTT.

The chain links TRBV28 to TRBJ1-4; 10 nucleotides align to TRBD1. This CDR3 has 18 residues. Germline CDR1 and CDR2: MDHEN and SYDVKM. V was pared by 5 bases and J by 0 bases, with 9 bases of the junction left unmatched. The DNA of the CDR3 is TGTGCCAGCAGTCGCTACCCCGGACAGGGGGCAACTAATGAAAAACTGTTTTTT. It yields the protein CASSRYPGQGATNEKLFF.

The chain couples TRBV5-4 to TRBJ2-3, with 8 positions matching TRBD1. Germline CDR1 is SGHNT and CDR2 is YYREEE (reference sequence). The CDR3 runs 15 residues. V lost 3 bases and J lost 3; bases outside the gene matches: 6. CDR3 loop: CASSSRDRLTDTQYF. In DNA, the CDR3 is TGTGCCAGCAGCTCCCGGGACAGGTTAACAGATACGCAGTATTTT. Drawing the rest from reference TRBV5-4 and TRBJ2-3, the complete variable domain is ETGVTQSPTHLIKTRGQQVTLRCSSQSGHNTVSWYQQALGQGPQFIFQYYREEENGRGNFPPRFSGLQFPNYSSELNVNALELDDSALYLCASSSRDRLTDTQYFGPGTRLTVL.

V gene TRBV4-3 combines with J gene TRBJ2-7, with 7 bases identical to TRBD2. Losses at the gene ends were 0 bases for V and 4 bases for J; bases not matched to a gene: 3. Per germline, CDR1 LGHNA and CDR2 YSLEER. The CDR3 loop spans 14 amino acids. The CDR3 sequence: CASSQDGAGYEQYF. The CDR3 bases are TGCGCCAGCAGCCAAGACGGAGCGGGGTACGAGCAGTACTTC.